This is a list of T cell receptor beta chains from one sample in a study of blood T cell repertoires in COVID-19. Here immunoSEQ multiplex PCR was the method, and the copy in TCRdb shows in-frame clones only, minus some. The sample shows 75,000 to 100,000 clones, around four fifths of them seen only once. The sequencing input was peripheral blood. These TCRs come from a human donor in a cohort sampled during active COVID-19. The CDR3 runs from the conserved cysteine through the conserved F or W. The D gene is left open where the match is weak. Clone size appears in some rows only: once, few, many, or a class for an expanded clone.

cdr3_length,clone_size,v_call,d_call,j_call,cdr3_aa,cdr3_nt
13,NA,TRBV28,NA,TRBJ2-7,CASSKPQTPGQYF,TGTGCCAGCAGTAAGCCTCAAACTCCCGGGCAGTACTTC
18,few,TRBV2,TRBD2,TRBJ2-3,CASSEAVMEAGGTDTQYF,TGTGCCAGCAGTGAAGCGGTCATGGAAGCGGGGGGCACAGATACGCAGTATTTT
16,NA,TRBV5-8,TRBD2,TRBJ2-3,CASSHQRLAGTDTQYF,TGTGCCAGCAGCCACCAGAGGCTAGCGGGAACAGATACGCAGTATTTT
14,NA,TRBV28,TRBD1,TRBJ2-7,CATTRDRGIHEQYF,TGTGCCACCACCCGAGACAGGGGTATACACGAGCAGTACTTC
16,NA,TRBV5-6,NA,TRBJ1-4,CASSLLSGNRNEKLFF,TGTGCCAGCAGCTTGTTATCGGGGAATAGGAATGAAAAACTGTTTTTT
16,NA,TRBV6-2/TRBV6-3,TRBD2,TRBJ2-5,CASSYGRSSGGETQYF,TGTGCCAGCAGTTACGGGCGTTCTTCGGGAGGGGAGACCCAGTACTTC
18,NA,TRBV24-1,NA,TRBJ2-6,CATSDPLRVVTGANVLTF,TGTGCCACCAGTGACCCATTGAGGGTAGTTACTGGGGCCAACGTCCTGACTTTC
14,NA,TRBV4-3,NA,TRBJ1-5,CASSQQGDNQPQHF,TGCGCCAGCAGCCAACAAGGGGACAATCAGCCCCAGCATTTT
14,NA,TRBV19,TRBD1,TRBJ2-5,CASGGTGGWETQYF,TGTGCCAGTGGAGGGACAGGGGGTTGGGAGACCCAGTACTTC
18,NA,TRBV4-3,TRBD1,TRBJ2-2,CASSQAGQGAVNTGELFF,TGCGCCAGCAGCCAAGCGGGACAGGGGGCAGTAAACACCGGGGAGCTGTTTTTT
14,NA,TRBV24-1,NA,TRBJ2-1,CAIEGGGPNNEQFF,TGTGCCATCGAGGGCGGGGGCCCTAACAATGAGCAGTTCTTC
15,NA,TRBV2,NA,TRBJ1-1,CASSALRQGNTEAFF,TGTGCCAGCAGCGCCCTGAGGCAGGGGAACACTGAAGCTTTCTTT
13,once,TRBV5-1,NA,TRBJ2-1,CASSLAFTGEQFF,TGCGCCAGCAGCTTGGCCTTCACGGGTGAGCAGTTCTTC
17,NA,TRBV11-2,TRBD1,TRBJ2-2,CASSLLKGTGITGELFF,TGTGCCAGCAGCTTATTAAAGGGGACAGGCATAACCGGGGAGCTGTTTTTT
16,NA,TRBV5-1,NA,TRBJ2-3,CASSLDWPGAPDTQYF,TGCGCCAGCAGCTTGGATTGGCCTGGGGCCCCAGATACGCAGTATTTT
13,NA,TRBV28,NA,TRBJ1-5,CASTRSSYQPQHF,TGTGCCAGCACTCGATCCAGTTATCAGCCCCAGCATTTT
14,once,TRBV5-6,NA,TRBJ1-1,CASSLGAGNTEAFF,TGTGCCAGCAGCTTGGGGGCAGGGAACACTGAAGCTTTCTTT
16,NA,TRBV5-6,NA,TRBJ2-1,CASSPPVASRGNEQFF,TGTGCCAGCAGCCCCCCGGTGGCTAGCAGGGGAAATGAGCAGTTCTTC
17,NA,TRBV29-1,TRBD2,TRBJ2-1,CSVEKGLARTLYNEQFF,TGCAGCGTTGAAAAGGGACTAGCGCGCACCCTCTACAATGAGCAGTTCTTC
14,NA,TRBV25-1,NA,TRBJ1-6,CASMVRNYNSPLHF,TGTGCCAGCATGGTCAGGAACTATAATTCACCCCTCCACTTT
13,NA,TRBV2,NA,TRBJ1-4,CASSGGAHEKLFF,TGTGCCAGCAGTGGGGGCGCGCATGAAAAACTGTTTTTT
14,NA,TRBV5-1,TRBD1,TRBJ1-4,CASSQGQAHEKLFF,TGCGCCAGCAGCCAGGGACAGGCACATGAAAAACTGTTTTTT
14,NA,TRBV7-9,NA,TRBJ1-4,CASSPGVGNEKLFF,TGTGCCAGCAGTCCGGGTGTTGGTAATGAAAAACTGTTTTTT
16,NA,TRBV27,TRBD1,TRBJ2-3,CASSHRTGGKVDTQYF,TGTGCCAGCAGCCATCGGACAGGGGGCAAGGTAGATACGCAGTATTTT
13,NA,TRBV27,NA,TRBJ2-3,CASSHDRTDTQYF,TGTGCCAGCAGTCACGACAGAACAGATACGCAGTATTTT
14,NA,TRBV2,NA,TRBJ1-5,CASSGGEGNQPQHF,TGTGCCAGCAGTGGAGGGGAGGGCAATCAGCCCCAGCATTTT
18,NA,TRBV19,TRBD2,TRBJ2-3,CATKPGVELAGSTDTQYF,TGTGCCACCAAGCCAGGAGTGGAGCTAGCGGGTTCCACAGATACGCAGTATTTT
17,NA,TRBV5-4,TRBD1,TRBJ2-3,CASSPTPGGIGTDTQYF,TGTGCCAGCAGCCCAACACCAGGGGGTATTGGGACAGATACGCAGTATTTT
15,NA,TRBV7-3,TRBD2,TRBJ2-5,CASSPSGAHQETQYF,TGTGCCAGCAGCCCTAGCGGGGCCCACCAAGAGACCCAGTACTTC
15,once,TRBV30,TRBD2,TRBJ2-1,CAWSSGLALYNEQFF,TGTGCCTGGAGTAGTGGACTAGCGCTTTACAATGAGCAGTTCTTC
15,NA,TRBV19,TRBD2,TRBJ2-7,CASSPRASGTGEQYF,TGTGCCAGTAGCCCGAGGGCTAGCGGAACGGGCGAGCAGTACTTC
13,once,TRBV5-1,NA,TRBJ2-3,CASSWDIRDTQYF,TGCGCCAGCAGCTGGGACATCAGAGATACGCAGTATTTT
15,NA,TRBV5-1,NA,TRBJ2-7,CASSLSSPSVSEQYF,TGCGCCAGCAGCTTGTCCTCTCCCTCAGTTTCCGAGCAGTACTTC
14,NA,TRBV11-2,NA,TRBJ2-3,CASSQERGTDTQYF,TGTGCCAGCAGCCAGGAGCGGGGCACAGATACGCAGTATTTT
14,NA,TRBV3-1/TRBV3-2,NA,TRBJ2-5,CASSQDPGRETQYF,TGTGCCAGCAGCCAAGATCCAGGGCGAGAGACCCAGTACTTC
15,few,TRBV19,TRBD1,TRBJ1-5,CASTTQGAGNQPQHF,TGTGCCAGTACCACACAGGGGGCGGGCAATCAGCCCCAGCATTTT
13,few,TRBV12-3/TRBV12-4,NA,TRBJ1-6,CASSLTTGSPLHF,TGTGCCAGCAGCCTGACGACGGGGTCACCCCTCCACTTT
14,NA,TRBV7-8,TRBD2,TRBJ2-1,CASHHLAGGNEQFF,TGTGCCAGCCACCACCTAGCGGGAGGCAATGAGCAGTTCTTC
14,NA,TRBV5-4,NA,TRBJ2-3,CASSFSSDTDTQYF,TGTGCCAGCAGCTTTAGCAGCGACACAGATACGCAGTATTTT
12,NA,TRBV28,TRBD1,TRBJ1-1,CASSSLQGALFF,TGTGCCAGCAGCAGCTTACAGGGGGCGCTTTTCTTT
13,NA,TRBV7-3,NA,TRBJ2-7,CASSSNQGGEQYF,TGTGCCAGCAGCTCTAACCAAGGGGGAGAGCAGTACTTC
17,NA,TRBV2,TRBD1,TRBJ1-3,CATDEDRGWYDGNTIYF,TGTGCCACCGACGAGGACAGGGGATGGTATGATGGAAACACCATATATTTT
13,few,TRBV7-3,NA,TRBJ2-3,CASSSPVEDTQYF,TGTGCCAGCAGCTCCCCCGTGGAGGATACGCAGTATTTT
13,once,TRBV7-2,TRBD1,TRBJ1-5,CASSSTGGQPQHF,TGTGCCAGCAGCTCGACAGGGGGTCAGCCCCAGCATTTT
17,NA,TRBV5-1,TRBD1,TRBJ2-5,CASSSATGGGGTETQYF,TGCGCCAGCAGCTCCGCGACAGGGGGTGGAGGCACAGAGACCCAGTACTTC
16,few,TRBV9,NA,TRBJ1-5,CASSVGGGDSNQPQHF,TGTGCCAGCAGCGTAGGGGGAGGCGATAGCAATCAGCCCCAGCATTTT
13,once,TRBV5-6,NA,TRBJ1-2,CASSLQGNYGYTF,TGTGCCAGCAGCTTACAGGGAAACTATGGCTACACCTTC
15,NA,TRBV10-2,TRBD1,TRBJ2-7,CASSETGELAYEQYF,TGCGCCAGCAGTGAAACAGGGGAATTAGCCTACGAGCAGTACTTC
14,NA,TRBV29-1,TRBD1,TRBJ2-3,CSVDRQTGGVTQYF,TGCAGCGTTGACCGGCAGACAGGGGGGGTTACGCAGTATTTT
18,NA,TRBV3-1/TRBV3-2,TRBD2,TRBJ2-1,CASSQEGLAASSYNEQFF,TGTGCCAGCAGCCAAGAAGGACTAGCGGCGAGCTCCTACAATGAGCAGTTCTTC
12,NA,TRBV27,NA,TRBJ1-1,CASGRGGSGAFF,TGTGCCAGCGGCCGGGGGGGGTCGGGGGCTTTCTTT
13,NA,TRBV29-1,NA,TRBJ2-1,CSVEGQGRSEQFF,TGCAGCGTTGAAGGGCAGGGTCGCAGTGAGCAGTTCTTC
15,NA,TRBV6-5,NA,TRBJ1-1,CASSRPGIMNTEAFF,TGTGCCAGCAGCCGACCGGGGATTATGAACACTGAAGCTTTCTTT